This TCR beta chain was identified in a study of T cell repertoires in cytomegalovirus infection. V was cut by 0 bases and J by 2 bases, with 14 bases left in between. Looked up from germline, CDR1 is LGHNA and CDR2 is YSLEER. The CDR3 runs to 17 residues. MiXCR, applied by TCRdb to the reads, yields one record per CDR3 protein. The sample lists fewer than 550,000 distinct CDR3 sequences, 25% to 40% seen once, with approximately 15% in the top ten. In this sample, this clonotype turned up a few times. The source of this sequence is a human donor in good health (CMV status not recorded). Some clones in this sample may be carry-over from other donors' samples. The V gene is TRBV4-3, the J gene TRBJ2-1; the D gene is possibly TRBD2 (7 bases). Sequencing was done on a sample of PBMCs. The CDR3 loop reads CASSQEGRGGPYNEQFF. CDR3 coding DNA: TGCGCCAGCAGCCAAGAAGGACGCGGGGGCCCCTACAATGAGCAGTTCTTC.